This T cell receptor (beta chain) stems from a study of blood T cell repertoires in COVID-19. Study at large: Sites in the United States, Italy and Spain provided acute and convalescent COVID-19 samples.

This clone was counted once. The trim removed 4 bases at V and 2 bases at J, leaving 12 bases unmatched. CDR3 length: 17 residues. Germline V gene lookup returns CDR1 MNHNS and CDR2 SASEGT. Assay used: immunoSEQ multiplex PCR; TCRdb lists only in-frame clones, some missing. The sample holds 89,000 or so clones, more than 90% seen once. This clonotype originated in a human donor with active COVID-19. The donor label of this sample is uncertain. V gene TRBV6-1 combines with J gene TRBJ2-5; TRBD2 aligns across 8 bases. The sequencing sample was made of peripheral blood. The CDR3 region is CASSAGWASGSQETQYF. CDR3 in DNA: TGTGCCAGCAGTGCCGGGTGGGCTAGCGGGTCACAAGAGACCCAGTACTTC.